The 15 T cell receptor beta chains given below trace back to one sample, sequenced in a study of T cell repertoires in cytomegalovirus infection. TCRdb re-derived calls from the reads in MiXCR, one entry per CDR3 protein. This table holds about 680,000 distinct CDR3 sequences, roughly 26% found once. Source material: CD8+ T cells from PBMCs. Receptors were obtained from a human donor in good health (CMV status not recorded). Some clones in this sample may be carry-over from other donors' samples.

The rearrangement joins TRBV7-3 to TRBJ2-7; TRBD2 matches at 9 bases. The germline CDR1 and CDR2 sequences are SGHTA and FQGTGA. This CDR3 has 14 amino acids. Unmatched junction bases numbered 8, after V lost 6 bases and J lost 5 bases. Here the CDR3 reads CASRSGGSTNEQYF. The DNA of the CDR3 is TGTGCCAGCAGGAGCGGGGGGTCCACTAACGAGCAGTACTTC.

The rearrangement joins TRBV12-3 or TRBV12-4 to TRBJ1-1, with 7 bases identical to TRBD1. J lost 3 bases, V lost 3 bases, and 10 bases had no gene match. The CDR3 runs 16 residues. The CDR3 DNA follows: TGTGCCAGCAGTTTCACAACCGGGCAGGGGGACACTGAAGCTTTCTTT. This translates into CASSFTTGQGDTEAFF.

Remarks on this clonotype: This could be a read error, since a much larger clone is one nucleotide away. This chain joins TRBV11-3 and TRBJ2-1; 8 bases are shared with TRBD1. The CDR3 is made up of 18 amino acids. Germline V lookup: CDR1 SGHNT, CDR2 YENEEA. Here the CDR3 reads CACSPEGIGQGSYNEQFF. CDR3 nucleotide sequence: TGTGCCTGCAGCCCGGAGGGGATCGGACAGGGATCCTACAATGAGCAGTTCTTC.

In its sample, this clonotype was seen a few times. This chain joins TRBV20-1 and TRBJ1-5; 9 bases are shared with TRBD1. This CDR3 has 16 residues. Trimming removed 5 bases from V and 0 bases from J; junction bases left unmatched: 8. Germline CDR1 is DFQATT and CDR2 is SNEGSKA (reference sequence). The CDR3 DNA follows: TGCAGTGCTGCGGGACAGGGAGGTTATAGCAATCAGCCCCAGCATTTT. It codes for CSAAGQGGYSNQPQHF.

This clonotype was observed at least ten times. CDR3 in amino acids: CASSPPRVVFTDTQYF. The CDR3 DNA sequence: TGTGCCAGCAGCCCCCCTCGAGTTGTGTTCACAGATACGCAGTATTTT. The J gene is TRBJ2-3, the V gene TRBV7-3, with unresolved D. V was shortened by 5 bases and J by 2 bases, with 17 bases between the two germline ends. This CDR3 is built from 16 residues. Germline loops: CDR1 SGHTA, CDR2 FQGTGA.

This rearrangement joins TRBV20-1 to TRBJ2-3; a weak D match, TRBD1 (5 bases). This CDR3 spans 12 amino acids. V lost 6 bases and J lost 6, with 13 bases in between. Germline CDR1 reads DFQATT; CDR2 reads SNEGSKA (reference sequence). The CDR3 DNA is TGCAGTGCCCCTGCAGGGTGGGATACGCAGTATTTT. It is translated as CSAPAGWDTQYF.

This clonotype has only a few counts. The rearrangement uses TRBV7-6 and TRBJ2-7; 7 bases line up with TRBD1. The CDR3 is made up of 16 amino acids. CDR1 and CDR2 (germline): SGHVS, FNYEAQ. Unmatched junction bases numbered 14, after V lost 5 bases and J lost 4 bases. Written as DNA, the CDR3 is TGTGCCAGCAGCCTAGAGGTAGGGGGCTTAAGGTACGAGCAGTACGTC. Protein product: CASSLEVGGLRYEQYV.

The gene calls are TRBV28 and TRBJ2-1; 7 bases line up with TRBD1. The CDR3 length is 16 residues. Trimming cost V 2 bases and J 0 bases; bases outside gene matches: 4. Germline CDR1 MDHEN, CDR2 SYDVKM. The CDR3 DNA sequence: TGTGCCAGCAGTTTAGGGACAGCTGCCTCCTACAATGAGCAGTTCTTC. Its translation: CASSLGTAASYNEQFF.

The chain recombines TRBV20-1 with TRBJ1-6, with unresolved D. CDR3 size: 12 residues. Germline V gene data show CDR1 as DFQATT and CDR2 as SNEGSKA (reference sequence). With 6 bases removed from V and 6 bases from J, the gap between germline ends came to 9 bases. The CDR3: CSAPSGNSPLHF. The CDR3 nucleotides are TGCAGTGCCCCAAGCGGTAATTCACCCCTCCACTTT.

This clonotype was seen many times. Here the CDR3 DNA reads TGTGCCAGCAGCCCCGTGCGCAGGGGTATTGGTGAAGCTTTCTTT. It yields the protein CASSPVRRGIGEAFF. The chain has TRBV7-8 and TRBJ1-1, with D tentatively TRBD1 (6 bases). V was trimmed by 5 bases and J by 7 bases, leaving 20 bases between them. The CDR3 extends over 15 amino acids. The germline V gene has CDR1 SGHVS and CDR2 FQNEAQ.

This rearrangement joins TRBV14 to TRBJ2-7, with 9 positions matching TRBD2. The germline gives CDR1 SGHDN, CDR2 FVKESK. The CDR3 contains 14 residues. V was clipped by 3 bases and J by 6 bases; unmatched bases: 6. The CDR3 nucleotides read TGTGCCAGCAGCCATCGCGGGGGGGCCCGCGAGCAGTACTTC. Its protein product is CASSHRGGAREQYF.

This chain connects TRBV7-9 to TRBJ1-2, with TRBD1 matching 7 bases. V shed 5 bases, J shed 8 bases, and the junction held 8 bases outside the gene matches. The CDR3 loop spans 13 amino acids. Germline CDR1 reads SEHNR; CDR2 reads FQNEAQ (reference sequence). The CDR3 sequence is CASSHRNRGGYTF. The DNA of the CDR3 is TGTGCCAGCAGCCACCGAAACAGGGGAGGCTACACCTTC.

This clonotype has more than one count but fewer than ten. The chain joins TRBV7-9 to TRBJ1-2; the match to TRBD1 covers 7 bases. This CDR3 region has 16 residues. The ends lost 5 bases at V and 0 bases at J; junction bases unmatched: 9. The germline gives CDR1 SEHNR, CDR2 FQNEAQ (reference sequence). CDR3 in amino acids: CASSPDRAETNYGYTF. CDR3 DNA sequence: TGTGCCAGCAGCCCTGACAGGGCCGAGACTAACTATGGCTACACCTTC. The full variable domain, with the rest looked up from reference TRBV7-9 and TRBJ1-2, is DTGVSQNPRHKITKRGQNVTFRCDPISEHNRLYWYRQTLGQGPEFLTYFQNEAQLEKSRLLSDRFSAERPKGSFSTLEIQRTEQGDSAMYLCASSPDRAETNYGYTFGSGTRLTVV.

The CDR3 reads CASSSKGVTEAFF. As DNA, the CDR3 is TGTGCCAGTAGTTCAAAGGGGGTTACTGAAGCTTTCTTT. The chain joins TRBV19 to TRBJ1-1; D is possibly TRBD1 (6 bases). Trimming shortened V by 5 bases and J by 5 bases, and 12 bases separated the two germline ends. Germline V gene lookup returns CDR1 LNHDA and CDR2 SQIVND (reference sequence). CDR3 length: 13 amino acids.

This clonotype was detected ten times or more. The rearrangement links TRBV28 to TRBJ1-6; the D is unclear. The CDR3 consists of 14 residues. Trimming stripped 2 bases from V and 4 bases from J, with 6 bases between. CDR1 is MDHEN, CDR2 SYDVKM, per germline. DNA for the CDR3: TGTGCCAGCAGTTTACGTGCTTATAATTCACCCCTCCACTTT. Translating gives CASSLRAYNSPLHF.